The clone carrying this T cell receptor (beta chain) occurred once. The antigen is undetermined. The junction shows a germline mismatch at one end, possibly a read error. This specimen belongs to a study of cytomegalovirus exposure and HLA in healthy donors. About the study: Genetic ancestry analysis placed about 80% of the roughly 400 donors that were genotyped in the Caucasian-associated cluster.

Findings and caveats of the study: Further analysis, carried out later, found HLA-associated TCR beta chains more clonally expanded than equally common other chains.

The germline CDR1 and CDR2 sequences are MNHEY and SVGAGI. This CDR3 has 14 residues. The study ran its PCR with 60 Vbeta and 13 Jbeta primers. Measured with immunoSEQ multiplex PCR; TCRdb has only the in-frame clones, and not every one. The sample carries 95,000 to 130,000 clones, around 10% recorded once. The V gene is TRBV6-5, the J gene TRBJ1-3; D uncertain. The sequencing sample was made of PBMCs. This TCR came from a man aged 25-45 years in good health and CMV-seronegative. The CDR3 nucleotides are TGTGCCAGCAGTTTGCAGGTCCCTGGAAACGCCATATATTTT. This translates into CASSLQVPGNAIYF.